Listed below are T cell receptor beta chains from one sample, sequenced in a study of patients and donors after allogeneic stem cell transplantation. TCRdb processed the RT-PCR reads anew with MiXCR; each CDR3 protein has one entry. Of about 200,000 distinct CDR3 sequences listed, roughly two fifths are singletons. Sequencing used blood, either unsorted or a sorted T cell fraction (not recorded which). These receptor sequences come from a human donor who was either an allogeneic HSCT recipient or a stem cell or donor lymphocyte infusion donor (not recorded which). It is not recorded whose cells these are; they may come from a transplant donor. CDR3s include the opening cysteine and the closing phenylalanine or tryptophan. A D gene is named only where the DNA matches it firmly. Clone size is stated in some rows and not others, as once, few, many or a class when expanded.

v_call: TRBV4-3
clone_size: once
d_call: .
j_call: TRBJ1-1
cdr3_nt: TGCGCCAGCAGCCGACACGGGGGCGCGGGTAACACTGAAGCTTTCTTT
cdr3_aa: CASSRHGGAGNTEAFF

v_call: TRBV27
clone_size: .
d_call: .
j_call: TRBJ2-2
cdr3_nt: TGTGCCAGCAGTCCCCTTGACCAGAACACCGGGGAGCTGTTTTTT
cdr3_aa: CASSPLDQNTGELFF

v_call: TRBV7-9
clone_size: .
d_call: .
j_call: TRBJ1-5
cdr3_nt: TGTGCCAGCAGCTTGGGACACGGCGAACAGCCCCAGCATTTT
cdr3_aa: CASSLGHGEQPQHF

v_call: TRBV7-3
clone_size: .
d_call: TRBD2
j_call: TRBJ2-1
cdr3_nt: TGTGCCAGCAGCTTAGAGGGAGGGGCGGTTAATGAGCAGTTCTTC
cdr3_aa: CASSLEGGAVNEQFF

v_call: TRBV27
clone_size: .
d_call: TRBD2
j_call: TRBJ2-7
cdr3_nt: TGTGCCAGCAGACTAGCGGGAGGGCGGGAGCAGTACTTC
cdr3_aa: CASRLAGGREQYF

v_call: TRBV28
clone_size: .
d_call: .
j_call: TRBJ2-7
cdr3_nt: TGTGCCAGCAGTTTAGGAGTTGGAAGCTCCTACGAGCAGTACTTC
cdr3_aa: CASSLGVGSSYEQYF

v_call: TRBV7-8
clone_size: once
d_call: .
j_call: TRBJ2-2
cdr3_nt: TGTGCCAGCAGCTTAGCTTCCCACAACACCGGGGAGCTGTTTTTT
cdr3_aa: CASSLASHNTGELFF

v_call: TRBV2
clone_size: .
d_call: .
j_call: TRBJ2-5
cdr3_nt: TGTGCCAGCATGGGGGACCTGATCCCCCAAGAGACCCAGTACTTC
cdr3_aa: CASMGDLIPQETQYF

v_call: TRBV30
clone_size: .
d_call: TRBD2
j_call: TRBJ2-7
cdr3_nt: TGTGCCTGGAGTGTAAAACTAGCGGGTTACTACGAGCAGTACTTC
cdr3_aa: CAWSVKLAGYYEQYF

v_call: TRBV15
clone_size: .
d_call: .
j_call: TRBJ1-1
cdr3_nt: TGTGCCACCAGCAGAGAACCGCAGACAGTAAACACTGAAGCTTTCTTT
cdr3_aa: CATSREPQTVNTEAFF

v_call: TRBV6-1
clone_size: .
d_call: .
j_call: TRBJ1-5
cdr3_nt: TGTCCCAGCAGGTTTCGCGGGAAACAGCCCCAGCATTTT
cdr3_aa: CPSRFRGKQPQHF

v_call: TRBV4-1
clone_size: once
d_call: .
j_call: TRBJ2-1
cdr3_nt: TGCGCCAGCAGCCAAGCTCTCAGCTCCTACAATGAGCAGTTCTTC
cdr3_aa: CASSQALSSYNEQFF

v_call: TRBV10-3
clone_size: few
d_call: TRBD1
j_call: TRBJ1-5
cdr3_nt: TGTGCCATCAGTGAGTTTGAGGGACAGGGCGGTCAGCCCCAGCATTTT
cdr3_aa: CAISEFEGQGGQPQHF

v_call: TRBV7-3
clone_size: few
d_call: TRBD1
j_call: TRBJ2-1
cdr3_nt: TGTGCCAGCAGCCAGGGGGCCTACAATGAGCAGTTCTTC
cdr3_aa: CASSQGAYNEQFF

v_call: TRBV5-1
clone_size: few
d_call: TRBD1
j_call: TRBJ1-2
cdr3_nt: TGCGCCAGCAGCTTGGTAGGCGACAGGGTGGATGGCTACACCTTC
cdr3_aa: CASSLVGDRVDGYTF

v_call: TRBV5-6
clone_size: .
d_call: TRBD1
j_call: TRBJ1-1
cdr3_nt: TGTGCCAGCGAAGGGGGCATCGAAGCTTTCTTT
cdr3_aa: CASEGGIEAFF

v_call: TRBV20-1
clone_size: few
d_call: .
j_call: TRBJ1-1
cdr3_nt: TGCAGTGCCTTCCCTCAGGCTATGAACACTGAAGCTTTCTTT
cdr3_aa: CSAFPQAMNTEAFF

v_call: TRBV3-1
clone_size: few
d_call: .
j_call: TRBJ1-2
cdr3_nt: TGTGCCAGCAGCCTCCCCCGTGCAGAGGAGTACTATGGCTACACCTTC
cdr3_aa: CASSLPRAEEYYGYTF

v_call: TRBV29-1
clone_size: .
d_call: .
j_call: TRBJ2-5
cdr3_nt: TGCAGCGTTGAGGGAGCGGAGACCCAGTACTTC
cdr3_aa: CSVEGAETQYF

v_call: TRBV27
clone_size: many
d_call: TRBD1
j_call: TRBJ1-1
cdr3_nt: TGTGCCAGCAGCCCGACAGGGTTAGGAGCTTTCTTT
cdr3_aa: CASSPTGLGAFF

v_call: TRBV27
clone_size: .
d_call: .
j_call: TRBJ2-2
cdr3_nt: TGTGCCAGCAGTTTTGGGGGCCGGGACGGGGAGCTGTTTTTT
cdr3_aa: CASSFGGRDGELFF

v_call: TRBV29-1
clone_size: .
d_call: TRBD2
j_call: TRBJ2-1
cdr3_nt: TGCAGCGAAGCCCCAGCGGGACTGTACAATGAGCAGTTCTTC
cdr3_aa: CSEAPAGLYNEQFF

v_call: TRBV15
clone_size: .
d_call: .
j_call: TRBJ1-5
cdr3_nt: TGTGCCACCAGCAGAGAGCATCAGGAGAATCAGCCCCAGCATTTT
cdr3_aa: CATSREHQENQPQHF

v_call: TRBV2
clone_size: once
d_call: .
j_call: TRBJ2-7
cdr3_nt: TGTGCCAGCAGGATCGAGACAGAGACCTACGAGCAGTACTTC
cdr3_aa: CASRIETETYEQYF

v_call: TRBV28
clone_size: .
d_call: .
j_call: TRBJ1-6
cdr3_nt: TGTGCCAGCAGGGGGGTCGGGAATTCACCCCTCCACTTT
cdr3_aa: CASRGVGNSPLHF

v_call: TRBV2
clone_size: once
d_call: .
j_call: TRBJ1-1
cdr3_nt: TGTGCCAGCAGTGTAGACAGTGAAGCTTTTTTT
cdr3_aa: CASSVDSEAFF

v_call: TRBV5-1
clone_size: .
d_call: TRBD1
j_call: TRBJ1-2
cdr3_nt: TGCGCCAGCAGCTACCGCCGGGACAGGGCTAACTATGGCTACACCTTC
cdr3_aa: CASSYRRDRANYGYTF

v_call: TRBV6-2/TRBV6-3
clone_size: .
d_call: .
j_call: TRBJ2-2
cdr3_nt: TGTGCCAGCGAGAAAATCGTGGGGGGGGCAGACACCGGGGAGCTGTTTTTT
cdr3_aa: CASEKIVGGADTGELFF

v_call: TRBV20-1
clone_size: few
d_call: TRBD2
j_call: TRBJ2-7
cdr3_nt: TGCAGTGCTAACGGACTAGCGGTTTACGAGCAGTACTTC
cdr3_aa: CSANGLAVYEQYF

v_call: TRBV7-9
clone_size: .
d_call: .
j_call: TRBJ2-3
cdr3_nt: TGTGCCAGCAGCTTAGACAACACAGATACGCAGTATTTT
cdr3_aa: CASSLDNTDTQYF

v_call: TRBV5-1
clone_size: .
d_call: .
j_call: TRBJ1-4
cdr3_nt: TGCGCCAGCAGCCTAGACCTGACTGGAGAAAAACTGTTTTTT
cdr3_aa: CASSLDLTGEKLFF

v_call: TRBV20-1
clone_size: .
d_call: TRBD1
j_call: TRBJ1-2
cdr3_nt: TGCAGCGGACAGGAAGCTAACTATGGCTACACCTTC
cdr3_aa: CSGQEANYGYTF

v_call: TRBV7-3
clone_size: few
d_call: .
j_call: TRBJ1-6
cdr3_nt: TGTGCCAGCAGCTTATCCGGGACTAAAAATTCACCCCTCCACTTT
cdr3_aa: CASSLSGTKNSPLHF

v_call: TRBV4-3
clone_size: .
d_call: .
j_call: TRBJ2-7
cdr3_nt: TGCGCCAGCAGCGAAACCCCGACAGCCTACGAGCAGTACTTC
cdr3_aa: CASSETPTAYEQYF

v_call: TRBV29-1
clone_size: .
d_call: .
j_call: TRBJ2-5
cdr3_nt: TGCAGCGTTGGCCAATTGTACCAAGAGACCCAGTACTTC
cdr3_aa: CSVGQLYQETQYF

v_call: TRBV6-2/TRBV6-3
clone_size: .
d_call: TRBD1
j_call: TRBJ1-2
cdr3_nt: TGTGCCAGCAGTAACCCAAAAGGACAGGGGGCGGATGGCTACACCTTC
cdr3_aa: CASSNPKGQGADGYTF

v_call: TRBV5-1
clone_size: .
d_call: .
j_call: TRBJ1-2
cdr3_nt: TGCGCCAGCAGCTTGGGGCTGTTAAGCTATGGCTACACCTTC
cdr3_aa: CASSLGLLSYGYTF

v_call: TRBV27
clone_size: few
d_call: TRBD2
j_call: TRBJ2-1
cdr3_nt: TGTGCCAGCAGCCCGGGACTAGCGGGAAGCATTGAGCAGTTCTTC
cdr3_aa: CASSPGLAGSIEQFF

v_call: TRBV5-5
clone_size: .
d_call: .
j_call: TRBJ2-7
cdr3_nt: TGTGCCAGCAGCTTGGGTGTCCGACTGTATAGGAGCTCCTACGAGCAGTACTTC
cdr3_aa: CASSLGVRLYRSSYEQYF

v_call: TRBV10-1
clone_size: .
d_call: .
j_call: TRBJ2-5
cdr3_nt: TGCGCCAGGCCCGGTTCGCGCCAAGAGACCCAGTACTTC
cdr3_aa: CARPGSRQETQYF

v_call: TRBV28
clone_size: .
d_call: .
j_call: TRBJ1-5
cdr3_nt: TGTGCCAGCAGTTTTGGGGCGACTTCCCAGCCCCAGCATTTT
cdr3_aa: CASSFGATSQPQHF

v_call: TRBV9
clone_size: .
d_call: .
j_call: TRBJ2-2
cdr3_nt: TGTGCCAGCAGCGTCCTACAGTATCAAATAGCGGAGATAGATACCGGGGAGCTGTTTTTT
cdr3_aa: CASSVLQYQIAEIDTGELFF

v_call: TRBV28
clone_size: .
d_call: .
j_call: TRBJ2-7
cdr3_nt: TGTGCCAGCAGTTTTACGTTCGGTGCAGCAGAGCAGTACTTC
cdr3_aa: CASSFTFGAAEQYF

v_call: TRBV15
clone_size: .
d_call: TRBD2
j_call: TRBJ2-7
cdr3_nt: TGTGCCATCGGCTTAGCGGGGAACTACGAGCAGTACTTC
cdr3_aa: CAIGLAGNYEQYF